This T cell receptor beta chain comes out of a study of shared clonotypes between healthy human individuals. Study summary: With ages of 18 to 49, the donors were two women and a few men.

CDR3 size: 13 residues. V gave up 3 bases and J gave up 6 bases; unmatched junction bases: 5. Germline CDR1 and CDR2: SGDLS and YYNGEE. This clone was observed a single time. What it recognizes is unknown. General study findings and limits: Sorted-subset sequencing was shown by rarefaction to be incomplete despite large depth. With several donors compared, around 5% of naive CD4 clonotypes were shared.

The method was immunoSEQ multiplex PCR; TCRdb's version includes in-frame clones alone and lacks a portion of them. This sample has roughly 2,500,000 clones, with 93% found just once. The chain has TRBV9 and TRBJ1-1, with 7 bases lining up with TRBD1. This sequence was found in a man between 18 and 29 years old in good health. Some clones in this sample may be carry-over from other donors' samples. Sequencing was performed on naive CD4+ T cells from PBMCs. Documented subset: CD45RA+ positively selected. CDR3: CASSATGTAEAFF. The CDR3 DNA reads TGTGCCAGCAGCGCAACCGGGACAGCTGAAGCTTTCTTT.